This TCR beta chain was identified during a study of CD8+ T cells in alopecia areata. Overall study: Tofacitinib ran for 6 to 18 months before 6 months off drug. Study-wide findings and caveats: Scalp sequencing also captures normal skin's resident alphabeta T cells.

Reverse transcribed after extraction, RNA yielded cDNA as the sequencing template. Produced via immunoSEQ multiplex PCR; TCRdb's table is partial and in-frame only. The sample has some 210,000 clones, about three fifths seen once. Peripheral blood, together with lesional scalp punch biopsies, was collected from alopecia areata patients. From PBMCs, CD4+ and CD8+ T cells were sorted. Points on this clone: The antigen is unknown.

V gave up 3 bases and J gave up 6 bases, with 11 bases separating them. Germline-derived CDR1 and CDR2 are GTSNPN and SVGIG (reference sequence). The CDR3 sequence is 13 residues long. Specimen: CD4+ T cells sorted from blood, collected at week 0. The rearrangement links TRBV30 to TRBJ2-2, with D uncertain. This clonotype originated in a human donor with alopecia areata. The CDR3 reads CAWRGSIAGELFF. As DNA, the CDR3 is TGTGCCTGGAGGGGGTCTATCGCCGGGGAGCTGTTTTTT. Full variable domain (remainder filled in from reference TRBV30 and TRBJ2-2): SQTIHQWPATLVQPVGSPLSLECTVEGTSNPNLYWYRQAAGRGLQLLFYSVGIGQISSEVPQNLSASRPQDRQFILSSKKLLLSDSGFYLCAWRGSIAGELFFGEGSRLTVL.